A selection of T cell receptor beta chains follows, all from one sample in a study of spatial heterogeneity in lung cancer. TCRdb redid the calling of the 5' RACE reads with MiXCR, one entry per CDR3 protein. This sample has about 14,000 distinct CDR3 sequences, with roughly 4.7% found just once. The sample here was lung tumor tissue, taken at surgery. These receptors all come from a female donor with early-stage non-small cell lung cancer. The conserved cysteine and the conserved F or W are not part of the CDR3 here. The order of the fields is J gene, V gene, CDR3 protein.

j_gene: TRBJ2-2
v_gene: TRBV24-1
CDR3aa: ATSPRGDSETGELF

j_gene: TRBJ1-2
v_gene: TRBV10-3
CDR3aa: AIGGGEANYGYT

j_gene: TRBJ2-1
v_gene: TRBV6-5
CDR3aa: ASSYSGGGVLYEQF

j_gene: TRBJ2-3
v_gene: TRBV4-3
CDR3aa: ASSPRRGGAADTQY

j_gene: TRBJ1-5
v_gene: TRBV6-5
CDR3aa: ASWTLNQPQH

j_gene: TRBJ1-1
v_gene: TRBV28
CDR3aa: ASSLLGEAF

j_gene: TRBJ1-2
v_gene: TRBV10-3
CDR3aa: AINLGPGLVGYT

j_gene: TRBJ1-3
v_gene: TRBV18
CDR3aa: ASSPFGSGNTIY

j_gene: TRBJ2-5
v_gene: TRBV12-3/TRBV12-4
CDR3aa: ASSRLAGDWVETQY

j_gene: TRBJ1-3
v_gene: TRBV20-1
CDR3aa: SARSGSSGNTIY

j_gene: TRBJ2-5
v_gene: TRBV7-2
CDR3aa: ASSLGSGAGETQY

j_gene: TRBJ1-1
v_gene: TRBV9
CDR3aa: ASSVVGQPMNTEAF

j_gene: TRBJ2-3
v_gene: TRBV20-1
CDR3aa: SARDVRVVIDTQY

j_gene: TRBJ2-7
v_gene: TRBV7-2
CDR3aa: ASRLTGTAGYEQY

j_gene: TRBJ1-2
v_gene: TRBV7-2
CDR3aa: ASSLGIGTGGSYT

j_gene: TRBJ1-3
v_gene: TRBV5-6
CDR3aa: ASSRGDSGNTIY

j_gene: TRBJ1-1
v_gene: TRBV20-1
CDR3aa: SASGVRVNTEAF

j_gene: TRBJ2-7
v_gene: TRBV3-1
CDR3aa: ASIQSGAGDEQY

j_gene: TRBJ2-2
v_gene: TRBV2
CDR3aa: ASSAGRIAPGELF

j_gene: TRBJ1-1
v_gene: TRBV7-6
CDR3aa: ASSLNLRAGGAF

j_gene: TRBJ2-7
v_gene: TRBV7-2
CDR3aa: ASSWRYEQY

j_gene: TRBJ2-5
v_gene: TRBV6-5
CDR3aa: ASSFFSPGTGVETQY

j_gene: TRBJ1-1
v_gene: TRBV18
CDR3aa: ASSTQGSGAF

j_gene: TRBJ2-1
v_gene: TRBV7-2
CDR3aa: ASSFRGGAYNEQF

j_gene: TRBJ1-1
v_gene: TRBV5-1
CDR3aa: ASSLQGEAF

j_gene: TRBJ2-1
v_gene: TRBV7-8
CDR3aa: ASSPRGRGNEQF

j_gene: TRBJ1-5
v_gene: TRBV6-6
CDR3aa: ASSYHQAGQPQH

j_gene: TRBJ2-5
v_gene: TRBV7-9
CDR3aa: ASSLQETQY

j_gene: TRBJ2-1
v_gene: TRBV4-1
CDR3aa: ASSRGNEQF

j_gene: TRBJ1-4
v_gene: TRBV6-6
CDR3aa: ASLDQRKANEKLF

j_gene: TRBJ1-4
v_gene: TRBV29-1
CDR3aa: SVGVQWSEKLF

j_gene: TRBJ2-7
v_gene: TRBV18
CDR3aa: ASSRLQGSFEQY

j_gene: TRBJ2-3
v_gene: TRBV5-1
CDR3aa: ASSLVLAGADTQY

j_gene: TRBJ1-4
v_gene: TRBV28
CDR3aa: ASSLPDSLTNEKLF

j_gene: TRBJ1-1
v_gene: TRBV29-1
CDR3aa: SVRSKAGGNTEAF

j_gene: TRBJ2-1
v_gene: TRBV13
CDR3aa: ASSPNPEGGDQF

j_gene: TRBJ1-1
v_gene: TRBV7-2
CDR3aa: ASRAEGFGRTEAF

j_gene: TRBJ1-1
v_gene: TRBV7-2
CDR3aa: ASSFYTEAF

j_gene: TRBJ1-4
v_gene: TRBV2
CDR3aa: ASSDWEKLF

j_gene: TRBJ2-2
v_gene: TRBV5-1
CDR3aa: ASSLQGDTGELF

j_gene: TRBJ1-5
v_gene: TRBV18
CDR3aa: ASSAGTGNQPQH

j_gene: TRBJ1-2
v_gene: TRBV4-3
CDR3aa: ASSQDSLRSGYT

j_gene: TRBJ1-2
v_gene: TRBV2
CDR3aa: ASTGQTHYGYT

j_gene: TRBJ1-1
v_gene: TRBV6-5
CDR3aa: ASLRGGGPLTEAF

j_gene: TRBJ1-1
v_gene: TRBV20-1
CDR3aa: SARGGNMNTEAF

j_gene: TRBJ1-1
v_gene: TRBV20-1
CDR3aa: SARLARGAEAF

j_gene: TRBJ2-1
v_gene: TRBV7-9
CDR3aa: ASSLEGQRNNEQF

j_gene: TRBJ2-3
v_gene: TRBV9
CDR3aa: ASSVTAGGDTQY

j_gene: TRBJ2-3
v_gene: TRBV6-1
CDR3aa: ASRVAGGPMTQY

j_gene: TRBJ2-1
v_gene: TRBV24-1
CDR3aa: ATSDWRQPNEQF

j_gene: TRBJ2-5
v_gene: TRBV18
CDR3aa: ASSSGTQETQY

j_gene: TRBJ1-5
v_gene: TRBV6-1
CDR3aa: ASSESVTGSNQPQH

j_gene: TRBJ1-1
v_gene: TRBV6-5
CDR3aa: ASSSKSGLEAF

j_gene: TRBJ2-7
v_gene: TRBV5-1
CDR3aa: ASTATGLSYEQY

j_gene: TRBJ1-1
v_gene: TRBV5-1
CDR3aa: ASSSGRNTEAF

j_gene: TRBJ1-5
v_gene: TRBV10-2
CDR3aa: ASSEFPGLSNQLQH

j_gene: TRBJ2-1
v_gene: TRBV20-1
CDR3aa: SARGLGLASSYNEQF

j_gene: TRBJ1-2
v_gene: TRBV6-2/TRBV6-3
CDR3aa: ASSQGQRGYT

j_gene: TRBJ2-3
v_gene: TRBV7-9
CDR3aa: ASSLTGGTAQRDTQY

j_gene: TRBJ2-3
v_gene: TRBV20-1
CDR3aa: SASRWGDTQY